Sequencing of this TCR beta chain was carried out in a study of monozygotic twins with inflammatory bowel disease. Points on this clonotype: Antigen specificity is unknown.

TCRdb reprocessed the 5' RACE reads, with one entry per CDR3 protein and no DNA. The listing contains roughly 170,000 distinct CDR3 sequences. Broader study findings: Inverse Simpson values showed less TCRbeta diversity in IBD patients than in their healthy co-twins. Clonotypes shared with others were fewer in IBD patients than in healthy twins, especially with disease activity.

Whole blood supplied total RNA, and T cells were not sorted. The CDR3 runs to 13 residues. Germline lookup yields CDR1 KGHSH and CDR2 LQKENI. The TCR sequence derives from a human donor with ulcerative colitis or Crohn's disease, or a healthy co-twin of an affected twin (not recorded which). The rearrangement uses TRBV18 and TRBJ1-5. Sequencing was carried out using blood. The CDR3 protein is CASSPREDQPQHF.